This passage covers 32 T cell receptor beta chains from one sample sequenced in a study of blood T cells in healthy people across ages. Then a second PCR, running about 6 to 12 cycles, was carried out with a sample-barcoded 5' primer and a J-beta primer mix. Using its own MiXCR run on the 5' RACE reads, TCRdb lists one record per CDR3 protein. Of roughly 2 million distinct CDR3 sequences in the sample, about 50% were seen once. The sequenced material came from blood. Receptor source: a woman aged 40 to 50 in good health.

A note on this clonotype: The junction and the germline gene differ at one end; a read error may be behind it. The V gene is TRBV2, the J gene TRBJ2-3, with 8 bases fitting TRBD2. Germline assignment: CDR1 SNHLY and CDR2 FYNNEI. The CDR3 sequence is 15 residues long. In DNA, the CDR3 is TGTGCCAGCAGTCCTACTAGCGGCGGCACAGATACGCGGTATTTT. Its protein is CASSPTSGGTDTRYF.

CDR3 residues: CASSLAQQSSYEQYF. The CDR3 nucleotides read TGTGCCAGCAGCTTAGCACAGCAAAGCTCCTACGAGCAGTACTTC. The chain has TRBV7-2 and TRBJ2-7, with D uncertain. Trimming shortened V by 0 bases and J by 0 bases, and 9 bases separated the two germline ends. The germline CDR1 and CDR2 sequences are SGHTA and FQGNSA. The CDR3 contains 15 residues. Full variable domain (missing parts from reference TRBV7-2 and TRBJ2-7): GAGVSQSPSNKVTEKGKDVELRCDPISGHTALYWYRQSLGQGLEFLIYFQGNSAPDKSGLPSDRFSAERTGGSVSTLTIQRTQQEDSAVYLCASSLAQQSSYEQYFGPGTRLTVT.

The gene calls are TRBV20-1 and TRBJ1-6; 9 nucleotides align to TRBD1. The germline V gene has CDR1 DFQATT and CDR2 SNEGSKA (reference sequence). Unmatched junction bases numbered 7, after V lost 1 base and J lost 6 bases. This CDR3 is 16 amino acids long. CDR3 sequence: CSARGRATGGNSPLHF. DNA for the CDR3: TGCAGTGCTAGAGGTCGAGCGACAGGGGGTAATTCACCCCTCCACTTT.

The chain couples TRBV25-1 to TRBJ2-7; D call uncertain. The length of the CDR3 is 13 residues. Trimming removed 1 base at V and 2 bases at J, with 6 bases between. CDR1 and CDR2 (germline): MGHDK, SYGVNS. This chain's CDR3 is CASSEWAAYEQYF. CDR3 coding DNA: TGTGCCAGCAGTGAATGGGCAGCCTACGAGCAGTACTTC.

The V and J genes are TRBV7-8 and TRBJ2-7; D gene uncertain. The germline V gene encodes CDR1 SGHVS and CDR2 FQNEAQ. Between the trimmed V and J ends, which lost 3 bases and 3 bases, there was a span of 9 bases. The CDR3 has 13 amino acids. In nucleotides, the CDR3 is TGTGCCAGCAGCTTTATGGACGGCTACGAGCAGTACTTC. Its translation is CASSFMDGYEQYF.

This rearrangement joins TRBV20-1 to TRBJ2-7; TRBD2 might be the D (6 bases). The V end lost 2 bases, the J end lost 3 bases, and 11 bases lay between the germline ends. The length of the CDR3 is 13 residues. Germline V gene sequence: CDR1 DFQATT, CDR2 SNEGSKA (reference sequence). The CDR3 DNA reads TGCAGTGCTAGACGGGGACTTCTCTACGAGCAGTACTTC. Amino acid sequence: CSARRGLLYEQYF.

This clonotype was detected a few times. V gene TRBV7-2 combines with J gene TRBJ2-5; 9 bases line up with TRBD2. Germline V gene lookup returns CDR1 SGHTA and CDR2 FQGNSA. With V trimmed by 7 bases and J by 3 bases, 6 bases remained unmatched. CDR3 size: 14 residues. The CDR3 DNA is TGTGCCAGCACCCTAGCGGGGCCCAAAGAGACCCAGTACTTC. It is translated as CASTLAGPKETQYF.

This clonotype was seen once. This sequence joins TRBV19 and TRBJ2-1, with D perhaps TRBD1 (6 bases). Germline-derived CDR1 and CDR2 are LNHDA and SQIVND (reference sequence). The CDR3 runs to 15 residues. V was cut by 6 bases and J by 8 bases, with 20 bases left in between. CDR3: CASSGRDKGLHEQFF. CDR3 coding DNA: TGTGCCAGTAGCGGCCGGGACAAGGGTTTGCATGAGCAGTTCTTC.

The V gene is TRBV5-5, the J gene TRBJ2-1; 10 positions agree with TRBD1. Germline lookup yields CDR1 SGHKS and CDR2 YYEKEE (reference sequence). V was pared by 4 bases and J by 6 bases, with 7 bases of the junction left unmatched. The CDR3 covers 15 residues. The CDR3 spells CASSPGTGAVNEQFF. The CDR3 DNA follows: TGTGCCAGCAGCCCTGGGACAGGGGCTGTCAATGAGCAGTTCTTC. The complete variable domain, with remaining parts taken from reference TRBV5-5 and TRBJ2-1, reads DAGVTQSPTHLIKTRGQQVTLRCSPISGHKSVSWYQQVLGQGPQFIFQYYEKEERGRGNFPDRFSARQFPNYSSELNVNALLLGDSALYLCASSPGTGAVNEQFFGPGTRLTVL.

As DNA, the CDR3 is TGTGCCACCAGGCAGGCCGTTGGGACTGAAGCTTTCTTT. Translation: CATRQAVGTEAFF. The V and J genes are TRBV24-1 and TRBJ1-1, with unresolved D. V dropped 7 bases and J dropped 5 bases, with 13 bases sitting between them. The CDR3 spans 13 residues. Germline loops: CDR1 KGHDR, CDR2 SFDVKD.

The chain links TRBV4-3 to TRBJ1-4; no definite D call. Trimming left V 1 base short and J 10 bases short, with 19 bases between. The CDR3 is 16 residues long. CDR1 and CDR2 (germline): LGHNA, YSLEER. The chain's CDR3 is CASSQGGRPKGGKLFF. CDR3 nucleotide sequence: TGCGCCAGCAGCCAAGGAGGTCGCCCCAAAGGTGGAAAACTGTTTTTT.

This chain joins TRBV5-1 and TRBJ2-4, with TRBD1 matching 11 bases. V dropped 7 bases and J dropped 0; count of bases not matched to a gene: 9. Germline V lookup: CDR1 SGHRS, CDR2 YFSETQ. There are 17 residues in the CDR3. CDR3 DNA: TGCGCCAGCCAGCTGACTGGGACAGGGGGAGCCAAAAACATTCAGTACTTC. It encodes CASQLTGTGGAKNIQYF.

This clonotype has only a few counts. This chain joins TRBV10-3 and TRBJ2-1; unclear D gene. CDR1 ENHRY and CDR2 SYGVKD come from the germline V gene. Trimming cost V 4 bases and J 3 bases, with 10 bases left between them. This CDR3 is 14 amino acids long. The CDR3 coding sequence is TGTGCCATCAGTGTCACACGGGTCTACAATGAGCAGTTCTTC. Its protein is CAISVTRVYNEQFF.

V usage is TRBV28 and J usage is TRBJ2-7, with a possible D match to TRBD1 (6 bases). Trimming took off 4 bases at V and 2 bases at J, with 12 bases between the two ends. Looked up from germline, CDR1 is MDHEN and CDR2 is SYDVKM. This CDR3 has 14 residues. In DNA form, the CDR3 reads TGTGCCAGCAGTTCCTCAGGGGCTGCCTACGAGCAGTACTTC. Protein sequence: CASSSSGAAYEQYF.

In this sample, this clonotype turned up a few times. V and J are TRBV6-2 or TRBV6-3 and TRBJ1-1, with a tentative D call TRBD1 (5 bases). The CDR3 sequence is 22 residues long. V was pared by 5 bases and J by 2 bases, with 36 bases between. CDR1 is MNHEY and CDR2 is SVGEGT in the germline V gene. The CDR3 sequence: CASSPNPFGRGAGPSPNTEAFF. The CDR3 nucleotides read TGTGCCAGCAGTCCCAACCCCTTCGGGAGGGGTGCCGGTCCGTCCCCAAACACTGAAGCTTTCTTT.

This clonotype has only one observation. The CDR3 DNA reads as TGTGCCAGCAGCCTCCAAATAGCGGGGGGACAAGAGACCCAGTACTTC. Residues: CASSLQIAGGQETQYF. The rearrangement links TRBV6-2 or TRBV6-3 to TRBJ2-5; TRBD2 matches 10 bases. The germline gives CDR1 MNHEY, CDR2 SVGEGT. The junction had 9 bases not matched to a gene; V was cut back by 6 bases and J by 2 bases. CDR3 size: 16 residues.

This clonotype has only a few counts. The CDR3 sequence is CSARSLENEQFF. The CDR3, as DNA: TGCAGTGCTAGATCACTAGAAAATGAGCAGTTCTTC. The rearrangement uses TRBV20-1 and TRBJ2-1, with D perhaps TRBD2 (5 bases). The length of the CDR3 is 12 residues. Trimming took 2 bases from V and 7 from J, leaving 9 bases between them. Germline V gene sequence: CDR1 DFQATT, CDR2 SNEGSKA (reference sequence).

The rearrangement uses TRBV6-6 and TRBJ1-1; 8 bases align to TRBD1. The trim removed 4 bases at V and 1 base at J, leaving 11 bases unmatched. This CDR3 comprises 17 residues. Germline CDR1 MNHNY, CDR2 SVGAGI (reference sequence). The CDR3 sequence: CASSFNIQGGGNTEAFF. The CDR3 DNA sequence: TGTGCCAGCAGTTTCAACATACAGGGGGGAGGGAACACTGAAGCTTTCTTT.

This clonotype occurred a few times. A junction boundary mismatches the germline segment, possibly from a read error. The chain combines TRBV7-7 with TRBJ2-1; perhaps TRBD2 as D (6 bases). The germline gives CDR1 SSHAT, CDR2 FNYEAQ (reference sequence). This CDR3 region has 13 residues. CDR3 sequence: CASSPVRGGEQFF. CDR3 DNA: TGTGCTAGCAGCCCAGTAAGGGGAGGTGAGCAGTTCTTC.

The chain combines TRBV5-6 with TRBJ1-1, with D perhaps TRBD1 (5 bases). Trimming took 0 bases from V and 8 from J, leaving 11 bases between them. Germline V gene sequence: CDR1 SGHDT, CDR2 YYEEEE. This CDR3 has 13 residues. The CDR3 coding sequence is TGTGCCAGCAGCTTGGGAGGGACGGACGAAGCTTTCTTT. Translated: CASSLGGTDEAFF.

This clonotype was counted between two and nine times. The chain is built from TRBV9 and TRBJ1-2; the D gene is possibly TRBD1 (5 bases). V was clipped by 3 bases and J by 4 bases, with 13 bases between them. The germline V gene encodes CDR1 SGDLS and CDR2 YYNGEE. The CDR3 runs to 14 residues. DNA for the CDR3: TGTGCCAGCAGCGCCTTGGGGGGGGGCTATGGCTACACCTTC. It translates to CASSALGGGYGYTF.

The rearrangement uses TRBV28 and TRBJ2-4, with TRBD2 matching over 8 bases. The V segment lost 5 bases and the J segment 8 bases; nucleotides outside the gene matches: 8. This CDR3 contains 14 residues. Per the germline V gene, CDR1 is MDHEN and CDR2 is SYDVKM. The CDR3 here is CASSPRTSRDIQYF. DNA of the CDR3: TGTGCCAGCAGTCCTCGGACTAGCAGGGACATTCAGTACTTC.

The CDR3 DNA follows: TGTGCCAGCAGCCAAGATTGGCTAGCGGAGTACAATGAGCAGTTCTTC. Translation gives CASSQDWLAEYNEQFF. The chain has TRBV4-2 and TRBJ2-1; TRBD2 matches 7 bases. There are 16 residues in the CDR3. Germline assignment: CDR1 LGHNA and CDR2 YNFKEQ. V shed 0 bases and J 4 bases; nucleotides not matched to a gene: 6.

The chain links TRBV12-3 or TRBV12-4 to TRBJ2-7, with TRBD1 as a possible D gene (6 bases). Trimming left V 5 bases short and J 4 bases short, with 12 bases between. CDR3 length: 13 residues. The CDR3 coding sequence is TGTGCCAGCAGTATCCAGACAGGATACGAGCAGTACTTC. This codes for CASSIQTGYEQYF.

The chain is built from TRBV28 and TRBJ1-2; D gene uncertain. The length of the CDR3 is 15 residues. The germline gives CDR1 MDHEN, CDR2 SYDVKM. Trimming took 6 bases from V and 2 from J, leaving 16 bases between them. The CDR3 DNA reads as TGTGCCAGCAGATACGGTCCGGGAGCCAACTATGGCTACACCTTC. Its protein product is CASRYGPGANYGYTF.

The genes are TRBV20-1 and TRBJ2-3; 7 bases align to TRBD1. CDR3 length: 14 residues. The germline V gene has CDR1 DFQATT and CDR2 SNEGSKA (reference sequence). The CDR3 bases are TGCAGATCCCAAGGGGGCACTTTCACAGATACGCAGTATTTT. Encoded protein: CRSQGGTFTDTQYF.

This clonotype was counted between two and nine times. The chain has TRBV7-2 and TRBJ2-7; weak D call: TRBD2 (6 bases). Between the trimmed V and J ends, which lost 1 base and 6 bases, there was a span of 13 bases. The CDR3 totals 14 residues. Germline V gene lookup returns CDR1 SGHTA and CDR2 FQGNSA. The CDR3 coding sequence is TGTGCCAGCAGCTTAGAGCGCGGTAGCGGCGAGCAGTACTTC. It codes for CASSLERGSGEQYF.

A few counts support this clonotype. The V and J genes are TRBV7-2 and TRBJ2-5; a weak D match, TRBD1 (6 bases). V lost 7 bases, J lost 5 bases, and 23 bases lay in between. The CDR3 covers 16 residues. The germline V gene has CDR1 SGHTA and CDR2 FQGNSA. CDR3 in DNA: TGTGCCAGCAATACTATAGCGACACAGGGCCGGGAGACCCAGTACTTC. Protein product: CASNTIATQGRETQYF.

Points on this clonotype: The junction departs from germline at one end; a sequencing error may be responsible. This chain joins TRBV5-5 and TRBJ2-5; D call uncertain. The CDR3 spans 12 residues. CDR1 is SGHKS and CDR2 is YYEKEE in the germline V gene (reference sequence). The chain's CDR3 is CASTLDQETQYF. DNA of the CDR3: TGTGCCAGCACCTTGGACCAGGAGACCCAGTACTTC.

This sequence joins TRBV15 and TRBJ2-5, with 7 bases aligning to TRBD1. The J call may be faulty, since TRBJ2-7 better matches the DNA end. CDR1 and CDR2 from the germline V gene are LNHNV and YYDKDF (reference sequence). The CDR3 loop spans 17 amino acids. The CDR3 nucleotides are TGTGCCACCAGCAGAGATCTCGCTTACGACAGGGCCCACGAGCAGTACTTC. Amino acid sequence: CATSRDLAYDRAHEQYF.

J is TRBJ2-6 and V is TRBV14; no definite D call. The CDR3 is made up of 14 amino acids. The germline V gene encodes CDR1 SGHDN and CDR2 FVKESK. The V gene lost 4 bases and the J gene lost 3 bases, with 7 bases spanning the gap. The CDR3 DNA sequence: TGTGCCAGCAGCCGGAGTGTTGGGGCCAACGTCCTGACTTTC. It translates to CASSRSVGANVLTF.

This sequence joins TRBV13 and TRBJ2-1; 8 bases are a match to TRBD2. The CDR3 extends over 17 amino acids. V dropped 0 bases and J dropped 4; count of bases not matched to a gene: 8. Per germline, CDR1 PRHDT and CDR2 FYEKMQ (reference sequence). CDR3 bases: TGTGCCAGCAGCTTAGGCCGGGGGGGAGGTTTGTACAATGAGCAGTTCTTC. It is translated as CASSLGRGGGLYNEQFF.